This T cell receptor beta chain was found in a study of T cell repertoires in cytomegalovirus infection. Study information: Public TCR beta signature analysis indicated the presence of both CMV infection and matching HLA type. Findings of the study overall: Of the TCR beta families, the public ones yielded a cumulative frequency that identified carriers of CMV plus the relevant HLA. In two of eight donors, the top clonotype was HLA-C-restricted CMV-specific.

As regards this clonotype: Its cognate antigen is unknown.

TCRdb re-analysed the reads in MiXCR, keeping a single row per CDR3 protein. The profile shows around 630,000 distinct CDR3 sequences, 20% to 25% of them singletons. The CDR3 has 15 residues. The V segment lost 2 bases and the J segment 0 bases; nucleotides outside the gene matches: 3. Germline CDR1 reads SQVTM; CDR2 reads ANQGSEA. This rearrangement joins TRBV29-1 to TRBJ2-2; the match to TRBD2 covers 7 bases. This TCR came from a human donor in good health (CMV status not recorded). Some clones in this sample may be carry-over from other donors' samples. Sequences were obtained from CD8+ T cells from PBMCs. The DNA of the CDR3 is TGCAGCGTTGAACCGGCGGGGGCGAACACCGGGGAGCTGTTTTTT. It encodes CSVEPAGANTGELFF.